Below, 11 T cell receptor beta chains from the same sample are listed, as sequenced in a study of shared clonotypes between healthy human individuals. CD45RO-negative CD8 cells positively selected for CCR7 made up the naive population, which excluded terminally differentiated effector memory CD45RA+ cells. Only in-frame clones appear in the TCRdb table, and some are missing; sequencing was by immunoSEQ multiplex PCR. Among around 600,000 clones, about 95% were seen once, and the ten largest hold about 0.11%. Sequencing was carried out using naive CD8+ T cells sorted from blood. The receptors were gathered from a woman in her twenties or thirties in good health.

The rearrangement uses TRBV4-2 and TRBJ2-3, with D perhaps matching TRBD2 (5 bases). V shed 4 bases and J shed 1 base, with 9 bases lying between them. CDR1 is LGHNA and CDR2 is YNFKEQ in the germline V gene. The CDR3 consists of 14 residues. The CDR3 DNA follows: TGTGCCAGCAGCCTCGAAGCGGGCACAGATACGCAGTATTTT. Protein sequence: CASSLEAGTDTQYF.

CDR3 sequence: CASSEVRAGEQYF. CDR3 nucleotides: TGCGCCAGCAGTGAGGTCAGGGCCGGGGAGCAGTACTTC. The chain uses TRBV10-1 and TRBJ2-7; D perhaps matches TRBD1 (5 bases). Trimming stripped 2 bases from V and 7 bases from J, with 12 bases between. Germline CDR1 is WNHNN and CDR2 is SYGVQD (reference sequence). This CDR3 contains 13 residues.

This clone showed up just once. The chain carries TRBV11-2 and TRBJ2-3; no reliable D call. CDR1 is SGHAT and CDR2 is FQNNGV in the germline V gene. This CDR3 has 17 amino acids. The V gene lost 2 bases and the J gene lost 6 bases, with 21 bases spanning the gap. CDR3 coding DNA: TGTGCCAGCAGCTTACCGATGTCCAGGTCCTCTGAGGATACGCAGTATTTT. This translates into CASSLPMSRSSEDTQYF.

The genes are TRBV30 and TRBJ2-2; the D is unclear. The CDR3 contains 12 residues. In germline, CDR1 is GTSNPN, CDR2 SVGIG (reference sequence). Trimming cost V 5 bases and J 6 bases, with 10 bases left between them. The CDR3 nucleotides read TGTGCCTGGGGGCTAGGGTCCGGGGAGCTGTTTTTT. This encodes CAWGLGSGELFF. Full variable domain (rest looked up from reference TRBV30 and TRBJ2-2): SQTIHQWPATLVQPVGSPLSLECTVEGTSNPNLYWYRQAAGRGLQLLFYSVGIGQISSEVPQNLSASRPQDRQFILSSKKLLLSDSGFYLCAWGLGSGELFFGEGSRLTVL.

The chain is built from TRBV4-1 and TRBJ2-2; D is perhaps TRBD2 (6 bases). Trimming removed 0 bases from V and 4 bases from J, with 12 bases in between. From germline, CDR1 is MGHRA and CDR2 YSYEKL. The CDR3 consists of 16 residues. DNA of the CDR3: TGCGCCAGCAGCCAAGAGGCGGGGTCGGGCACCGGGGAGCTGTTTTTT. It specifies CASSQEAGSGTGELFF.

This clone appeared a single time. The chain combines TRBV5-1 with TRBJ1-5; TRBD1 agrees at 7 bases. Germline CDR1 is SGHRS and CDR2 is YFSETQ. V lost 3 bases to trimming and J lost 7 bases; unmatched junction nucleotides: 10. This CDR3 is 15 amino acids long. The CDR3 is CASSSEGAVGQPQHF. The CDR3 DNA follows: TGCGCCAGCAGCTCCGAGGGGGCCGTAGGACAGCCCCAGCATTTT.

This chain connects TRBV11-2 to TRBJ2-5, with D maybe TRBD2 (5 bases). The end of the DNA fits TRBJ2-7 better, so the J call may be wrong. This CDR3 is built from 15 residues. Germline CDR1 reads SGHAT; CDR2 reads FQNNGV. This CDR3 reads CASSSHGETSYEQYF. The CDR3 DNA reads TGTGCCAGCAGCTCCCACGGGGAAACTTCCTACGAGCAGTACTTC.

In its sample, this clone was seen a few times. V gene TRBV27 combines with J gene TRBJ2-1; no definite D call. In germline, CDR1 is MNHEY, CDR2 SMNVEV (reference sequence). The V end lost 0 bases, the J end lost 7 bases, and 7 bases lay between the germline ends. This CDR3 spans 13 amino acids. The CDR3 sequence is CASSLSMGNEQFF. The DNA of the CDR3 is TGTGCCAGCAGTTTATCGATGGGGAATGAGCAGTTCTTC.

This chain links TRBV15 with TRBJ2-7; 7 nucleotides line up with TRBD1. CDR1 is LNHNV, CDR2 YYDKDF, per germline (reference sequence). J lost 3 bases, V lost 5 bases, and 13 bases had no gene match. The CDR3 extends over 16 amino acids. The CDR3 sequence is CATSESFLSGGYEQYF. The DNA of the CDR3 is TGTGCCACCAGCGAGTCATTTCTGTCAGGGGGCTACGAGCAGTACTTC. Full variable domain (outside the CDR3, taken from reference TRBV15 and TRBJ2-7): DAMVIQNPRYQVTQFGKPVTLSCSQTLNHNVMYWYQQKSSQAPKLLFHYYDKDFNNEADTPDNFQSRRPNTSFCFLDIRSPGLGDTAMYLCATSESFLSGGYEQYFGPGTRLTVT.

The CDR3 DNA reads TGTGCCAGCAGTTTATCACAGTACTACGAGCAGTACTTC. Amino acid sequence: CASSLSQYYEQYF. V and J are TRBV27 and TRBJ2-7; D call uncertain. The V end lost 0 bases, the J end lost 3 bases, and 6 bases lay between the germline ends. The CDR3 runs to 13 residues. Germline V lookup: CDR1 MNHEY, CDR2 SMNVEV (reference sequence).

This CDR3 is CASRISGRSYNEQFF. The DNA of the CDR3 is TGTGCCAGCAGGATTAGCGGGAGATCTTACAATGAGCAGTTCTTC. The J gene is TRBJ2-1, the V gene TRBV2; TRBD2 matches 9 bases. Germline assignment: CDR1 SNHLY and CDR2 FYNNEI. The CDR3 is made up of 15 amino acids. V trimming: 6 bases; J trimming: 4 bases; junction bases outside the gene matches: 7.